Detailed here is one T cell receptor beta chain. This CDR3 region has 14 residues. Germline V gene lookup returns CDR1 SGHRS and CDR2 YFSETQ. Trimming pared 1 base from V and 2 bases from J, leaving 10 bases between. Investigators isolated RNA and reverse transcribed it into cDNA to act as the sequencing template. Profiling relied on immunoSEQ multiplex PCR, and the TCRdb table lists in-frame clones only, not all of them. Here the sample spans roughly 220,000 clones, less than 45% being singletons. The data were obtained in a study of CD8+ T cells in alopecia areata. Treatment in this sample: oral pan-JAK inhibitor, 5-10 mg twice daily.

This receptor was obtained from a human donor with alopecia areata. The gene calls are TRBV5-1 and TRBJ2-7; D call uncertain. The sample in question was CD4+ T cells sorted from blood, obtained between weeks 30 and 35, from a patient treated with tofacitinib. CDR3 amino acids: CASSLSQDPYEQYF. The CDR3 DNA reads TGCGCCAGCAGCTTGTCCCAGGATCCCTACGAGCAGTACTTC.